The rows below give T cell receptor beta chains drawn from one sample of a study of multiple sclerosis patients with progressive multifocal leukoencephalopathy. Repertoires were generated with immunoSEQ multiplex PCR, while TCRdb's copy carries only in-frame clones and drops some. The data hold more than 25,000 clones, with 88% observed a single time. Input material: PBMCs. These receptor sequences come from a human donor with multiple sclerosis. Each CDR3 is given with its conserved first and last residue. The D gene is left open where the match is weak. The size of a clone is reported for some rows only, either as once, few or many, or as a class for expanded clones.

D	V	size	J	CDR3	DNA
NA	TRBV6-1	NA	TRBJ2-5	CASSESRRVSIETQYF	TGTGCCAGCAGTGAAAGTCGCAGGGTTAGTATCGAGACCCAGTACTTC
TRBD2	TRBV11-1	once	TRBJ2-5	CASSPPGLAGGSLTTQYF	TGTGCCAGCAGCCCGCCGGGACTAGCGGGGGGCTCACTAACGACCCAGTACTTC
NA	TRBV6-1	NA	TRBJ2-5	CASDPSAETQYF	TGTGCCAGCGACCCATCGGCGGAGACCCAGTACTTC
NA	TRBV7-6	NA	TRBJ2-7	CASSLRSGPGDEQYF	TGTGCCAGCAGCTTAAGGTCCGGGCCAGGCGACGAGCAGTACTTC
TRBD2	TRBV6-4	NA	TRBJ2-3	CASRVSSGGGTQYF	TGTGCCTCCCGAGTGTCTAGCGGGGGAGGTACGCAGTATTTT
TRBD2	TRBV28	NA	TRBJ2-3	CASSFPGTSGGADTQYF	TGTGCCAGCAGTTTCCCCGGGACTAGCGGGGGGGCAGATACGCAGTATTTT
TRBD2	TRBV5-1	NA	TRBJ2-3	CASSFSGGASTDTQYF	TGCGCCAGCAGCTTTAGCGGGGGGGCGAGCACAGATACGCAGTATTTT
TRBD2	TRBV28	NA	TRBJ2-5	CASSLGGVETQYF	TGTGCCAGCAGTTTAGGGGGGGTGGAGACCCAGTACTTC
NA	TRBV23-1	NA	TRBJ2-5	CASSKPGETQYF	TGCGCCAGCAGCAAACCTGGAGAGACCCAGTACTTC
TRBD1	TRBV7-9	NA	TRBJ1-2	CASTPGARTGQWDYGYTF	TGTGCCAGCACACCGGGGGCAAGGACAGGGCAATGGGACTATGGCTACACCTTC
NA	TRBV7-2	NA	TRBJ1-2	CASSLEGQSSGYTF	TGTGCCAGCAGCTTAGAAGGACAGTCCTCGGGCTACACCTTC
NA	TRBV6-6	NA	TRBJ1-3	CASREEGAGNTIYF	TGTGCCAGCAGGGAAGAGGGGGCTGGAAACACCATATATTTT
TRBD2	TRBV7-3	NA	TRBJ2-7	CASSTSGGSTYEQYF	TGTGCCAGCAGTACTAGCGGGGGGTCCACCTACGAGCAGTACTTC
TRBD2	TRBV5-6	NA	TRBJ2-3	CASSTGLRTDTQYF	TGTGCCAGCAGCACGGGACTACGCACAGATACGCAGTATTTT
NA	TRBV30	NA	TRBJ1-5	CAWSPMGGNSNQPQHF	TGTGCCTGGAGCCCAATGGGGGGGAATAGCAATCAGCCCCAGCATTTT
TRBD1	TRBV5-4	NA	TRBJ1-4	CASSQSTGGNEKLFF	TGTGCCAGCAGCCAATCTACAGGGGGGAATGAAAAACTGTTTTTT
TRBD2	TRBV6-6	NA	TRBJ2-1	CASSYTGGVSYNEQFF	TGTGCCAGCAGTTACACGGGGGGGGTCTCCTACAATGAGCAGTTCTTC
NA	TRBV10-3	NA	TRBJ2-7	CAIKMTEDPVYEQYF	TGTGCCATCAAGATGACAGAGGACCCAGTCTACGAGCAGTACTTC
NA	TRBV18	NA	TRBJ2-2	CASSLESWQGSTGELFF	TGTGCCAGCTCACTCGAAAGTTGGCAGGGCTCGACCGGGGAGCTGTTTTTT
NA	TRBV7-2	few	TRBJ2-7	CASSLKSYEQYF	TGTGCCAGCAGCTTAAAGTCCTACGAGCAGTACTTC
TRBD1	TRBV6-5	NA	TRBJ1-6	CASAVDRESSPLHF	TGTGCCAGCGCGGTCGACAGGGAGTCTTCACCCCTCCACTTT
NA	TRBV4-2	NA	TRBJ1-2	CASSQDSVPNYGYTF	TGTGCCAGCAGCCAAGATAGTGTACCTAACTATGGCTACACCTTC
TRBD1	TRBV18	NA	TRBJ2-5	CASSTRGQAQETQYF	TGTGCCAGCTCAACAAGGGGACAGGCCCAAGAGACCCAGTACTTC
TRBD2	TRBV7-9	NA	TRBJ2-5	CASSLTSQRETQYF	TGTGCCAGCAGTTTGACTAGCCAAAGAGAGACCCAGTACTTC
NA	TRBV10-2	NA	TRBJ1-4	CASSGDYSATNEKLFF	TGCGCCAGCAGTGGAGACTACAGTGCAACTAATGAAAAACTGTTTTTT
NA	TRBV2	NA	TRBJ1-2	CASSERPAGGYTF	TGTGCCAGCAGTGAGCGGCCAGCGGGTGGCTACACCTTC
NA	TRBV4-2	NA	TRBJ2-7	CASSHPAESSYEQYF	TGTGCCAGCAGCCACCCCGCGGAGAGCTCCTACGAGCAGTACTTC
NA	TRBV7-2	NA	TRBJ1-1	CASSAQGDLLF	TGTGCCAGCAGCGCTCAGGGAGACCTCCTCTTT
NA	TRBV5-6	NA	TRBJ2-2	CASSPFGGGIAGELFF	TGTGCCAGCAGCCCCTTCGGCGGAGGGATAGCCGGGGAGCTGTTTTTT
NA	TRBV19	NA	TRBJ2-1	CASSPTGSWNEQFF	TGTGCCAGTAGTCCTACCGGATCGTGGAATGAGCAGTTCTTC
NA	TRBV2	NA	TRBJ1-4	CASSERRLREKLFF	TGTGCCAGCAGTGAACGTCGACTGCGAGAAAAACTGTTTTTT
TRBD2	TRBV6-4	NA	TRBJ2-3	CASSDSVAGGGTDTQYF	TGCGCCAGCAGTGACTCGGTCGCGGGGGGGGGCACAGATACGCAGTATTTT
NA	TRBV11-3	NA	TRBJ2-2	CASSSGRGTGELFF	TGTGCCAGCAGCTCCGGCAGGGGCACCGGGGAGCTGTTTTTT
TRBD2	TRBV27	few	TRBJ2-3	CASSFQLAGPDTQYF	TGTGCCAGCAGTTTTCAGTTAGCGGGGCCAGATACGCAGTATTTT
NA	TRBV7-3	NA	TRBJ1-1	CASSLGINTEAFF	TGTGCCAGCAGCTTAGGGATCAACACTGAAGCTTTCTTT
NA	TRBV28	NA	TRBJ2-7	CASSFVSYEQYF	TGTGCCAGCAGTTTCGTCTCCTACGAGCAGTACTTC
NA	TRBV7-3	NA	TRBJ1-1	CASSPHAPMNTEAFF	TGTGCCAGCAGCCCTCACGCCCCCATGAACACTGAAGCTTTCTTT
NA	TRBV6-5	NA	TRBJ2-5	CASRLGTSSTQYF	TGTGCCAGCAGACTGGGGACGTCATCGACCCAGTACTTC
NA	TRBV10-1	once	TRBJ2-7	CASSESGYEQYF	TGCGCCAGCAGTGAGTCCGGGTACGAGCAGTACTTC
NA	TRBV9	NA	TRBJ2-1	CASSVAGNDYNEQFF	TGTGCCAGCAGCGTAGCCGGGAACGACTACAATGAGCAGTTCTTC
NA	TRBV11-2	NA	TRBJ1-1	CASSSYGGVEAFF	TGTGCCAGCAGCTCCTATGGAGGGGTTGAAGCTTTCTTT
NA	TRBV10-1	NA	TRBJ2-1	CASSHSGNYEQFF	TGCGCCAGCAGCCACTCCGGGAACTATGAGCAGTTCTTC
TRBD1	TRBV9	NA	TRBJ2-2	CASSRGLGTGELFF	TGTGCCAGCTCCAGGGGGCTGGGGACCGGGGAGCTGTTTTTT
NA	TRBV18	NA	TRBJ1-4	CASSPTGQGPSPWEKLFF	TGTGCCAGCTCACCAACGGGTCAGGGGCCGAGCCCCTGGGAAAAACTGTTTTTT
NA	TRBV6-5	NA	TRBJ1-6	CASSYSGGNSPLHF	TGTGCCAGCAGTTACTCGGGGGGGAATTCACCCCTCCACTTT
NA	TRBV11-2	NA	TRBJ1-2	CASSLEVRSPYGYTF	TGTGCCAGCAGCTTAGAAGTCCGATCACCCTATGGCTACACCTTC
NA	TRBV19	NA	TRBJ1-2	CASLTMDGPNYGYTF	TGTGCCAGTCTTACAATGGACGGCCCTAACTATGGCTACACCTTC
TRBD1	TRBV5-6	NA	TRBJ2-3	CASSPRGQEYTDTQYF	TGTGCCAGCAGCCCAAGAGGACAGGAGTACACAGATACGCAGTATTTT
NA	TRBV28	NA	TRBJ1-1	CASSSATGALNTEAFF	TGTGCCAGCAGTTCTGCAACTGGGGCCTTGAACACTGAAGCTTTCTTT
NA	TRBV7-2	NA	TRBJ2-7	CASSLVPQRWEQYF	TGTGCCAGCAGCTTAGTACCGCAACGATGGGAGCAGTACTTC
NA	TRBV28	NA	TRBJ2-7	CASSFPGSSYEQYF	TGTGCCAGCAGTTTCCCAGGGTCGTCCTACGAGCAGTACTTC
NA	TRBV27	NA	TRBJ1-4	CASSFGYSTNEKLFF	TGTGCCAGCAGTTTTGGGTACAGTACAAATGAAAAACTGTTTTTT
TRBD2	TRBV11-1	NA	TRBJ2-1	CASSPTGLAGGYNEQFF	TGTGCCAGCAGCCCAACGGGACTAGCGGGGGGGTACAATGAGCAGTTCTTC